This T cell receptor beta chain was found in a study of T cell changes during pregnancy in multiple sclerosis. V shed 0 bases and J 2 bases; nucleotides not matched to a gene: 6. CDR3 length: 18 residues. The germline V gene has CDR1 SGHVS and CDR2 FNYEAQ. Some clones are missing from TCRdb's copy, which holds only in-frame ones; the method was immunoSEQ multiplex PCR. The sample yields 35,000 to 55,000 clones, approximately 90% seen once. The source was CD4+ T cells from peripheral blood mononuclear cells, collected before pregnancy. The receptor was isolated from a female donor with multiple sclerosis, enrolled in a pregnancy study. The rearrangement links TRBV7-6 to TRBJ2-3, with TRBD2 matching over 12 bases. The chain's CDR3 is CASSLASSGGVFTDTQYF. DNA for the CDR3: TGTGCCAGCAGCTTAGCGTCTAGCGGGGGGGTCTTCACAGATACGCAGTATTTT.